This paragraph covers one TCR beta chain sequence. This entry is derived from a study of blood T cells in healthy people across ages. The CDR3 sequence is 14 residues long. Germline V gene lookup returns CDR1 LGHNA and CDR2 YSLEER. The V gene lost 6 bases and the J gene lost 3 bases, with 12 bases spanning the gap. Primers used in a second PCR of about 6 to 11 cycles were a sample-barcoded 5' primer and a J-beta primer mix. Each CDR3 protein is one row after TCRdb ran MiXCR on the 5' RACE reads. The sample includes around 1,000,000 distinct CDR3 sequences, less than 25% of them seen just once. These sequences were also reported in another study, on T cells of mothers and their children. Per that paper: When mothers and children were related, their normalized repertoire overlap, which was always slightly higher, did not differ significantly from that of unrelated pairs.

This receptor was obtained from a girl aged 2-9 years in good health. The chain combines TRBV4-3 with TRBJ1-3, with D possibly matching TRBD1 (5 bases). Sequenced sample: blood. The DNA for the CDR3 is TGCGCCAGCAGTGAGGACGGGGGTGGAAACACCATATATTTT. Protein: CASSEDGGGNTIYF.